The 2 T cell receptor beta chains in this list originate from one sample, sequenced in a study of shared clonotypes between healthy human individuals. The table came from immunoSEQ multiplex PCR; TCRdb's copy has only in-frame clones and leaves some out. Here the sample spans 450,000 to 500,000 clones, 76% being singletons. The sequencing input was PBMCs. Receptors originate from a woman between 40 and 50 years old in good health. Some clones in this sample may be carry-over from other donors' samples.

This clone was detected only a few times. V and J are TRBV29-1 and TRBJ1-2; perhaps TRBD1 as D (6 bases). The V and J ends lost 5 bases and 5 bases respectively, with 9 bases between them. Germline CDR1 and CDR2: SQVTM and ANQGSEA. CDR3 length equals 11 residues. CDR3 coding DNA: TGCAGCGTTTCAGGACAGTATGGCTACACCTTC. This sequence encodes CSVSGQYGYTF.

J is TRBJ1-1 and V is TRBV6-6, with D maybe TRBD1 (5 bases). V lost 6 bases to trimming and J lost 5 bases, with 13 bases between them. Germline CDR1 and CDR2: MNHNY and SVGAGI (reference sequence). The CDR3 totals 13 residues. CDR3 in amino acids: CASSPFRETEAFF. The DNA of the CDR3 is TGTGCCAGCAGCCCTTTCAGGGAGACTGAAGCTTTCTTT.